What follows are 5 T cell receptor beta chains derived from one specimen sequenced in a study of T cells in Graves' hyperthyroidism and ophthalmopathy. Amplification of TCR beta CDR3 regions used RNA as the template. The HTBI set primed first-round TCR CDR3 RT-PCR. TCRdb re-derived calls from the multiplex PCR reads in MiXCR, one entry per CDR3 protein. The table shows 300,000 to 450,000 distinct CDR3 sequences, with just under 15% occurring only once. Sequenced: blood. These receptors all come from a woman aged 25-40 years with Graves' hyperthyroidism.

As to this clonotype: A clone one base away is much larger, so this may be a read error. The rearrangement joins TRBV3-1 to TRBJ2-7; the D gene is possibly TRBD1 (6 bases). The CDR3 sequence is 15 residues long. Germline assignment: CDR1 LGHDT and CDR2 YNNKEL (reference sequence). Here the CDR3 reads CASSPRTARPYDQYF. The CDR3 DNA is TGTGCCAGCAGCCCAAGGACAGCTAGGCCCTACGATCAGTACTTC.

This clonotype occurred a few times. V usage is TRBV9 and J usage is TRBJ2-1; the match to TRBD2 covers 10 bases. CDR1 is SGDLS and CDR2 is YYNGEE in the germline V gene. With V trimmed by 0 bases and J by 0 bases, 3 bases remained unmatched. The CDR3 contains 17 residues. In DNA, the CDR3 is TGTGCCAGCAGCGTAGGACTAGCGGGTATCTCCTACAATGAGCAGTTCTTC. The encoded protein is CASSVGLAGISYNEQFF.

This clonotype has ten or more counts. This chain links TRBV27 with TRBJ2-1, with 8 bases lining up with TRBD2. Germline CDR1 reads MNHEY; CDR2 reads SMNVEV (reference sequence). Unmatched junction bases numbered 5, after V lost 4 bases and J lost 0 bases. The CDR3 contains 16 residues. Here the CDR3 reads CASSSSGTSSYNEQFF. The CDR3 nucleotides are TGTGCCAGCAGTTCGTCCGGGACTAGCTCCTACAATGAGCAGTTCTTC.

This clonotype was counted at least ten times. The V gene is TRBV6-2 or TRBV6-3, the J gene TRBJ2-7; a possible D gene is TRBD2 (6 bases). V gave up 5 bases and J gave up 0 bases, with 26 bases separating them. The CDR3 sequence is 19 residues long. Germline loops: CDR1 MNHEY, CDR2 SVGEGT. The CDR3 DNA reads TGTGCCAGCAGTCCGCTCCTGACAGAGAGTGGAGGGCCCTCCTACGAGCAGTACTTC. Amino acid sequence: CASSPLLTESGGPSYEQYF.

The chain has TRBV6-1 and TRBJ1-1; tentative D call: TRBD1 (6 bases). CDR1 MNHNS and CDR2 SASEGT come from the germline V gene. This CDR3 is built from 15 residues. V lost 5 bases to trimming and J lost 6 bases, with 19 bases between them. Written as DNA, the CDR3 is TGTGCCAGCAGTTCTGGGGGGGGGCTAGTGGCTGAAGCTTTCTTT. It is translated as CASSSGGGLVAEAFF.